The clone carrying this TCR beta chain was detected ten times or more. There were no patients who had received any treatment before thyroid surgery. The sample originates from a study of metastatic and nonmetastatic thyroid tumors. MiXCR was used by TCRdb to re-call the PCR reads. Here the sample spans about 40,000 clones, approximately 15% being singletons. The CDR3 is 14 amino acids. CDR1 is SGHAT and CDR2 is FQNNGV in the germline V gene. Trimming left V 5 bases short and J 0 bases short, with 11 bases between. This rearrangement joins TRBV11-2 to TRBJ2-7; D unresolved. The sample consisted of blood. The clonotype comes from a female donor with papillary thyroid cancer or a benign thyroid nodule (not recorded which). Some clones in this sample may be carry-over from other donors' samples. This CDR3 is CASSPLPSSYEQYF. CDR3 DNA sequence: TGTGCCAGCAGCCCCCTCCCCAGCTCCTACGAGCAGTACTTC.